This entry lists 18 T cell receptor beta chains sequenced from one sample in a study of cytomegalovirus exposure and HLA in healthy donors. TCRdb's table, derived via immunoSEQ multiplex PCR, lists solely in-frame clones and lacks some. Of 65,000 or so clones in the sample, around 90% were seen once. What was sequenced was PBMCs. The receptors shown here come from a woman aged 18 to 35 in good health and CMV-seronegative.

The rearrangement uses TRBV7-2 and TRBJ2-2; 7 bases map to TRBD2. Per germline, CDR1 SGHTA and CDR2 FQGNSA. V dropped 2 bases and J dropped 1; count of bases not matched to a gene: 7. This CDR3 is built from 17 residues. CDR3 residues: CASSLWIGGGNTGELFF. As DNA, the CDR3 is TGTGCCAGCAGCTTATGGATCGGCGGGGGGAACACCGGGGAGCTGTTTTTT.

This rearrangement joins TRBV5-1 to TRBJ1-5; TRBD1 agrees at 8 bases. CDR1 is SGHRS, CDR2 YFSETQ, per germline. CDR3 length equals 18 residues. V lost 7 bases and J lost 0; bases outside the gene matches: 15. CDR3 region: CASRLRDRIGYSNQPQHF. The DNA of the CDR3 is TGCGCCAGCCGACTCCGGGACAGGATAGGGTATAGCAATCAGCCCCAGCATTTT.

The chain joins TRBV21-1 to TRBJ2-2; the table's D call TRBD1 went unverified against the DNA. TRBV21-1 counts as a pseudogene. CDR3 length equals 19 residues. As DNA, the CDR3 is TGTGCCAGCAGCAAAGCGCTATTGGGAAATGGGGCACTTATCGGGGAGCTGTTTTTT. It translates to CASSKALLGNGALIGELFF.

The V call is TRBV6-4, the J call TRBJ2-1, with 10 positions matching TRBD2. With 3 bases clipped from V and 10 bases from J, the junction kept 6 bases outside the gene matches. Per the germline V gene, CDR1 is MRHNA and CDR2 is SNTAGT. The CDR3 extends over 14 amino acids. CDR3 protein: CASSESGGGREQFF. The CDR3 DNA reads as TGTGCCAGCAGTGAGAGCGGGGGGGGACGGGAGCAGTTCTTC.

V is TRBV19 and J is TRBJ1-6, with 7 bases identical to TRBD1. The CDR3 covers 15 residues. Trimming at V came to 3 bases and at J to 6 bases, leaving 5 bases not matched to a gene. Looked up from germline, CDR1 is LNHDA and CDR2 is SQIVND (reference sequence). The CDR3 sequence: CASSISRQGNSPLHF. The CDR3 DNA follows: TGTGCCAGTAGTATTTCTCGACAGGGTAATTCACCCCTCCACTTT.

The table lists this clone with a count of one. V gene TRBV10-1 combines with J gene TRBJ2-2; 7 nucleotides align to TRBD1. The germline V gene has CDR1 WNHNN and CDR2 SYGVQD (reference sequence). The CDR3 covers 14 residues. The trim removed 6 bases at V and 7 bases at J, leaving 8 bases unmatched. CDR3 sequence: CASSRDSFVGELFF. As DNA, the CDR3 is TGCGCCAGCAGCCGGGACAGTTTTGTCGGGGAGCTGTTTTTT.

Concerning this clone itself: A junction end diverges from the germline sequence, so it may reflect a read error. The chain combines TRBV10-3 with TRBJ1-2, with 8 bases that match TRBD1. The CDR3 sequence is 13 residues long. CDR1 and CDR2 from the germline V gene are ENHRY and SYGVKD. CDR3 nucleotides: TGTGCCGTCAGACAGGGGACGAACTATGGCTACACCTTC. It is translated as CAVRQGTNYGYTF.

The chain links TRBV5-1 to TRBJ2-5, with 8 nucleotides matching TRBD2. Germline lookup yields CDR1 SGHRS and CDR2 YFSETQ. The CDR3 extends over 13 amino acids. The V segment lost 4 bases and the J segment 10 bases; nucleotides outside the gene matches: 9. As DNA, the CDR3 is TGCGCCAGCAGCCCGGGGGGGGAGGAAGACCAGTACTTC. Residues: CASSPGGEEDQYF. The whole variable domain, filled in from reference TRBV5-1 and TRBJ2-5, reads KAGVTQTPRYLIKTRGQQVTLSCSPISGHRSVSWYQQTPGQGLQFLFEYFSETQRNKGNFPGRFSGRQFSNSRSEMNVSTLELGDSALYLCASSPGGEEDQYFGPGTRLLVL.

The CDR3: CASSVIRYGEQYF. For the CDR3, the DNA is TGCGCCAGCAGCGTGATAAGGTACGGGGAGCAGTACTTC. The gene calls are TRBV10-2 and TRBJ2-7; D is uncertain. CDR1 is WSHSY and CDR2 is SAAADI in the germline V gene. This CDR3 has 13 residues. Trimming pared 6 bases from V and 7 bases from J, leaving 16 bases between.

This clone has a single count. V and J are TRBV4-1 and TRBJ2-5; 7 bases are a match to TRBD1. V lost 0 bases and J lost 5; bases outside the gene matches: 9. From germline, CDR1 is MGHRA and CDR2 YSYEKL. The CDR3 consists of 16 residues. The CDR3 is CASSQEGRGIRETQYF. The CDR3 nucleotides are TGCGCCAGCAGCCAAGAGGGCAGGGGGATTCGGGAGACCCAGTACTTC.

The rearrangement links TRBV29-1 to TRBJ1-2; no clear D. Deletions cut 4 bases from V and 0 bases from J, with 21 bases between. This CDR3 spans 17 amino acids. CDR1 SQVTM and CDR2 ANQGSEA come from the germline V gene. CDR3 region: CSVGELRAAGANYGYTF. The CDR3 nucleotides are TGCAGCGTTGGAGAGCTTAGAGCGGCCGGCGCTAACTATGGCTACACCTTC. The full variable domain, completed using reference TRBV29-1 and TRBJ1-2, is SAVISQKPSRDICQRGTSLTIQCQVDSQVTMMFWYRQQPGQSLTLIATANQGSEATYESGFVIDKFPISRPNLTFSTLTVSNMSPEDSSIYLCSVGELRAAGANYGYTFGSGTRLTVV.

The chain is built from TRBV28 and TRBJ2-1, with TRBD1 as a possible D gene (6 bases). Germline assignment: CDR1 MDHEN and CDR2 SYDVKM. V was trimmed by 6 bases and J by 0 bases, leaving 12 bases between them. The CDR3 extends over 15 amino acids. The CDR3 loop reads CASRPTGSSYNEQFF. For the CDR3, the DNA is TGTGCCAGCAGGCCTACAGGGAGCTCCTACAATGAGCAGTTCTTC.

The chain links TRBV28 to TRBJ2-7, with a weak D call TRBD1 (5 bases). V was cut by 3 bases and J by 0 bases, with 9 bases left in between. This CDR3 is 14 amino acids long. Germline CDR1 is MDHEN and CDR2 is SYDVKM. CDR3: CASSLEGVSYEQYF. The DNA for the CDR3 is TGTGCCAGCAGTTTGGAAGGGGTCTCCTACGAGCAGTACTTC.

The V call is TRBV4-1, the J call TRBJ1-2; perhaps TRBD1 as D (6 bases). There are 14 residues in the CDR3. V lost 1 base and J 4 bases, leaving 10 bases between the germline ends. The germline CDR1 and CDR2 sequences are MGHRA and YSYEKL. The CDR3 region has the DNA TGCGCCAGCAGCCAAGGGACAGCTAGCTATGGCTACACCTTC. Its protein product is CASSQGTASYGYTF.

CDR3 residues: CSGSGNTEAFF. CDR3 nucleotides: TGCAGTGGGTCCGGGAACACTGAAGCTTTCTTT. J is TRBJ1-1 and V is TRBV20-1; D uncertain. CDR1 is DFQATT and CDR2 is SNEGSKA in the germline V gene (reference sequence). Trimming removed 7 bases from V and 1 base from J, with 7 bases in between. The CDR3 spans 11 residues.

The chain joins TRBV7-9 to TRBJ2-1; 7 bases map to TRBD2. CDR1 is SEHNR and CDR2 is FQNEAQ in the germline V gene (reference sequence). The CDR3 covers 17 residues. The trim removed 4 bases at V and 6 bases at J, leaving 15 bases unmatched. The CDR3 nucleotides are TGTGCCAGCAGCTCCTCTCTTCGGACTAGATTCTCCAATGAGCAGTTCTTC. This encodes CASSSSLRTRFSNEQFF.

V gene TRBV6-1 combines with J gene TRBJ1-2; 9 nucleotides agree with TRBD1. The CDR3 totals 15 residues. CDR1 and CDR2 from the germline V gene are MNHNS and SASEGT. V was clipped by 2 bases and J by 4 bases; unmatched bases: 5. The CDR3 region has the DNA TGTGCCAGCAGTGAAAGGGACAGGGTATTCTATGGCTACACCTTC. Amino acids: CASSERDRVFYGYTF.

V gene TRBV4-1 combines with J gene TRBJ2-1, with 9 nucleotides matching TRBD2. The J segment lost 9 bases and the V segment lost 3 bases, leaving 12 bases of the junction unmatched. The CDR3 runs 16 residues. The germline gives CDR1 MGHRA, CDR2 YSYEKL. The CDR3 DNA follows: TGCGCCAGCAGCCACACCGGACTAGCGTTTCTTAGTGAGCAGTTCTTC. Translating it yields CASSHTGLAFLSEQFF.